This T cell receptor beta chain was observed in a study of T cells in Graves' hyperthyroidism and ophthalmopathy. Study background: Prior to any treatment, at the point of initial diagnosis, peripheral blood was collected. The study's findings and limits: Among thyroid clonotypes expanded above 0.001, most also appeared in blood.

Hyperthyroidism was newly diagnosed in patients aged 18 to 65 (duration under 2 months). Amplified regions were TCR beta CDR3 sequences from RNA transcripts. HTBI primers drove first-round RT-PCR of the TCR CDR3. From the multiplex PCR reads, TCRdb called clonotypes with MiXCR, one entry per CDR3 protein. The repertoire consists of a few hundred thousand distinct CDR3 sequences, with approximately 14% occurring once and the leading ten covering about 5%. There are many counts of this clonotype. Antigen: not known. This sequence was found in a woman in her late teens or twenties with Graves' hyperthyroidism. Material for sequencing was blood.

As DNA, the CDR3 is TGTGCCTGGGACCCGACAGGGGCCGGGGGGAATGAGCAGTTCTTC. Its protein product is CAWDPTGAGGNEQFF. The chain has TRBV30 and TRBJ2-1; the D gene is possibly TRBD1 (8 bases). The CDR3 runs 15 residues. Germline V lookup: CDR1 GTSNPN, CDR2 SVGIG (reference sequence). Trimming cost V 5 bases and J 7 bases, with 21 bases left between them.